This entry lists 19 T cell receptor beta chains sequenced from one sample in a study of blood T cell repertoires in COVID-19. TCRdb's copy holds only in-frame clones and misses some; the assay was immunoSEQ multiplex PCR. The sample has about 81,000 clones; around 82% are singletons. Sequencing used peripheral blood. The source is a man in his sixties with acute or convalescent COVID-19.

This sequence joins TRBV7-8 and TRBJ2-3, with D tentatively TRBD2 (6 bases). Per germline, CDR1 SGHVS and CDR2 FQNEAQ. V shed 1 base and J shed 5 bases, with 16 bases lying between them. CDR3 size: 16 residues. CDR3 protein: CASSLGLVQGGDTQYF. The CDR3 coding sequence is TGTGCCAGCAGCTTAGGCCTCGTTCAGGGAGGAGATACGCAGTATTTT.

CDR3 sequence reads: CASSSGTGGSYGYTF. The CDR3, as DNA: TGTGCCAGCAGTTCCGGGACAGGGGGCAGCTATGGCTACACCTTC. The chain employs TRBV28 and TRBJ1-2; 12 nucleotides align to TRBD1. V dropped 4 bases and J dropped 4; count of bases not matched to a gene: 4. This CDR3 has 15 amino acids. CDR1 and CDR2 from the germline V gene are MDHEN and SYDVKM.

The chain carries TRBV7-9 and TRBJ1-3, with D hard to call. The V end was cut by 2 bases, the J end by 0 bases, with 11 bases between. The CDR3 is made up of 16 amino acids. Germline CDR1 is SEHNR and CDR2 is FQNEAQ (reference sequence). The CDR3 DNA reads as TGTGCCAGCAGCTTAACGAGGGCGAGCTCTGGAAACACCATATATTTT. Its protein is CASSLTRASSGNTIYF.

The genes are TRBV30 and TRBJ2-2, with TRBD1 matching over 9 bases. V lost 1 base, J lost 3 bases, and 6 bases stayed unmatched. This CDR3 comprises 16 residues. The germline CDR1 and CDR2 sequences are GTSNPN and SVGIG (reference sequence). The CDR3 nucleotides read TGTGCCTGGAGTGAAACGGGACAGGGCTACACCGGGGAGCTGTTTTTT. The encoded protein is CAWSETGQGYTGELFF.

The chain combines TRBV5-1 with TRBJ2-5; 13 bases align to TRBD2. Germline V gene sequence: CDR1 SGHRS, CDR2 YFSETQ. The CDR3 has 18 amino acids. Trimming cost V 4 bases and J 5 bases; bases outside gene matches: 14. The CDR3 reads CASSGGLAGARVSETQYF. The CDR3 region has the DNA TGCGCCAGCAGCGGCGGACTAGCGGGAGCGAGGGTAAGCGAGACCCAGTACTTC.

CDR3 loop: CASSQDRGSAKNIQYF. CDR3 coding DNA: TGCGCCAGCAGCCAAGATCGCGGCTCAGCCAAAAACATTCAGTACTTC. V is TRBV4-3 and J is TRBJ2-4; D unclear. Germline assignment: CDR1 LGHNA and CDR2 YSLEER. V dropped 0 bases and J dropped 0 bases, with 9 bases sitting between them. The CDR3 spans 16 residues.

The chain combines TRBV5-4 with TRBJ1-4, with D perhaps matching TRBD1 (5 bases). The CDR3 contains 14 residues. In germline, CDR1 is SGHNT, CDR2 YYREEE (reference sequence). V shed 9 bases and J shed 4 bases, with 16 bases lying between them. This CDR3 is CATSMGQHNEKLFF. CDR3 DNA: TGTGCCACAAGCATGGGGCAGCATAATGAAAAACTGTTTTTT.

The chain is built from TRBV6-5 and TRBJ1-1, with D perhaps TRBD1 (6 bases). Germline V lookup: CDR1 MNHEY, CDR2 SVGAGI. The CDR3 sequence is 13 residues long. V lost 4 bases and J 10 bases, leaving 16 bases between the germline ends. The CDR3 coding sequence is TGTGCCAGCAGTTGGGGGAGTGGGGGCGGAGCTTTCTTT. Encoded protein: CASSWGSGGGAFF.

This chain joins TRBV5-5 and TRBJ1-6, with TRBD1 as a possible D gene (5 bases). The germline CDR1 and CDR2 sequences are SGHKS and YYEKEE (reference sequence). The CDR3 extends over 17 amino acids. V gave up 3 bases and J gave up 0 bases, with 13 bases separating them. The CDR3 nucleotides are TGTGCCAGCAGCTCAGGGTCGAGGAGCTCCTATAATTCACCCCTCCACTTT. Its protein is CASSSGSRSSYNSPLHF.

The rearrangement joins TRBV24-1 to TRBJ1-1, with D tentatively TRBD1 (5 bases). V was clipped by 3 bases and J by 12 bases, with 19 bases between them. CDR3 size: 14 residues. Germline values: CDR1 KGHDR, CDR2 SFDVKD. CDR3 sequence: CATSDPSDSSETFF. The DNA for the CDR3 is TGTGCCACCAGTGATCCTTCAGACAGCTCCGAAACTTTCTTT.

The chain recombines TRBV5-5 with TRBJ2-3; no clear D gene. The CDR3 covers 14 residues. The germline CDR1 and CDR2 sequences are SGHKS and YYEKEE (reference sequence). Trimming stripped 4 bases from V and 3 bases from J, with 12 bases between. CDR3 sequence (DNA): TGTGCCAGCAGCAACCACCCAGTGACAGATACGCAGTATTTT. Residues: CASSNHPVTDTQYF.

Here the CDR3 DNA reads TGCGCCAGCAGCTTGGGTCATACTAGCTCCTACGAGCAGTACTTC. Translation: CASSLGHTSSYEQYF. V gene TRBV5-1 combines with J gene TRBJ2-7, with D perhaps TRBD2 (5 bases). CDR1 is SGHRS and CDR2 is YFSETQ in the germline V gene. The V gene lost 0 bases and the J gene lost 0 bases, with 10 bases spanning the gap. This CDR3 is 15 amino acids long.

This clone was counted a few times. The chain joins TRBV3-1 (or the pseudogene TRBV3-2) to TRBJ1-1; D unclear. Trimming took off 3 bases at V and 2 bases at J, with 7 bases between the two ends. The CDR3 runs 13 residues. Germline-derived CDR1 and CDR2 are LGHDT and YNNKEL (reference sequence). The CDR3 protein is CASSHGLNTEAFF. The CDR3 bases are TGTGCCAGCAGCCATGGACTAAACACTGAAGCTTTCTTT.

The chain couples TRBV4-1 to TRBJ1-5, with no clear D. V was shortened by 0 bases and J by 1 base, with 7 bases between the two germline ends. CDR1 is MGHRA and CDR2 is YSYEKL in the germline V gene. The CDR3 is 15 amino acids. The CDR3 DNA is TGCGCCAGCAGCCAAGAAGGGAGAAGCAATCAGCCCCAGCATTTT. Protein sequence: CASSQEGRSNQPQHF.

The chain combines TRBV4-3 with TRBJ1-2; perhaps TRBD1 as D (5 bases). Trimming shortened V by 1 base and J by 4 bases, and 16 bases separated the two germline ends. CDR3 size: 16 residues. Germline lookup yields CDR1 LGHNA and CDR2 YSLEER. The CDR3 protein is CASSQGSGEGIYGYTF. The DNA of the CDR3 is TGCGCCAGCAGCCAAGGTTCGGGGGAAGGGATCTATGGCTACACCTTC.

This chain uses TRBV7-9 with TRBJ1-1; 7 bases line up with TRBD1. Germline trimming cut 5 bases from V and 4 bases from J; bases unmatched to any gene: 13. Germline CDR1 is SEHNR and CDR2 is FQNEAQ (reference sequence). The CDR3 covers 16 residues. CDR3 region: CASSPQGLGRSTEAFF. As DNA, the CDR3 is TGTGCCAGCAGCCCACAGGGGCTTGGCCGGAGCACTGAAGCTTTCTTT.

This clone was detected a few times. This sequence joins TRBV27 and TRBJ1-1, with 8 bases aligning to TRBD1. This CDR3 has 15 amino acids. V gave up 5 bases and J gave up 3 bases; unmatched junction bases: 8. Germline V gene sequence: CDR1 MNHEY, CDR2 SMNVEV (reference sequence). CDR3: CASSTQQGGYTEAFF. The CDR3 DNA follows: TGTGCCAGCAGTACTCAACAGGGGGGATACACTGAAGCTTTCTTT.

The chain recombines TRBV28 with TRBJ1-1; D might be TRBD1 (5 bases). V dropped 8 bases and J dropped 3 bases, with 13 bases sitting between them. CDR1 is MDHEN, CDR2 SYDVKM, per germline. The CDR3 loop spans 13 amino acids. The CDR3 bases are TGTGCCAGCGTTACGGGGGAGGACACTGAAGCTTTCTTT. Residues: CASVTGEDTEAFF.

V usage is TRBV5-1 and J usage is TRBJ2-5; possibly TRBD2 for D (6 bases). Between the trimmed V and J ends, which lost 0 bases and 4 bases, there was a span of 13 bases. The germline V gene has CDR1 SGHRS and CDR2 YFSETQ. The CDR3 totals 15 residues. CDR3 nucleotides: TGCGCCAGCAGCTTGGCCGCGGGGAGTGGAGAGACCCAGTACTTC. This codes for CASSLAAGSGETQYF.